The entry that follows covers one T cell receptor (beta chain) sequence. CDR1 LNHDA and CDR2 SQIVND come from the germline V gene (reference sequence). The V end lost 5 bases, the J end lost 8 bases, and 18 bases lay between the germline ends. The CDR3 totals 14 residues. The data were obtained in a study of cytomegalovirus exposure and HLA in healthy donors. The PCR used 60 Vbeta and 13 Jbeta primers. Profiled with immunoSEQ multiplex PCR; TCRdb holds only in-frame clones, not every one. This listing includes roughly 140,000 clones. This chain links TRBV19 with TRBJ1-2; D is uncertain. The sequence came from a male donor in good health and CMV-seronegative. The sequenced material came from PBMCs. The CDR3 nucleotides read TGTGCCAGTAGTCCCTCGTCGGGGTTAGGGGGCTACACCTTC. Translation: CASSPSSGLGGYTF.